The present TCR beta chain was sequenced within a study of blood T cell repertoires in COVID-19. Overall study: PBMCs, B-cell-depleted T cells, or T cells were the source of the cDNA or gDNA that made up the material.

CDR3 length: 13 residues. The V gene's germline CDR1 is KGHSH and CDR2 LQKENI. V dropped 5 bases and J dropped 5 bases, with 9 bases sitting between them. How the authors handled the data: Nucleated cell number was recorded as an estimate derived from reference gene primer amplification. Using immunoSEQ multiplex PCR, the repertoire was profiled, and TCRdb retains in-frame clones only, with some absent. V, J and clone size derive from that table, while D and trimming were established from the DNA sequence. The sample lists a few hundred thousand clones, roughly 80% occurring once. The chain has TRBV18 and TRBJ1-4; a weak D match, TRBD1 (5 bases). Sequenced sample: peripheral blood. This TCR derives from a man at least 80 years old with acute or convalescent COVID-19. The CDR3 DNA reads as TGTGCCAGCTCAGGGGCGGAAAATGAAAAACTGTTTTTT. It yields the protein CASSGAENEKLFF.